A selection of T cell receptor beta chains follows, all from one sample in a study of T cell repertoires in cytomegalovirus infection. TCRdb called the reads again in MiXCR, with one record for every CDR3 protein. The sample shows about 890,000 distinct CDR3 sequences, approximately 31% of them seen only once. Their antigens are not known. Sequenced material: cultured CD8+ T cells from PBMCs, taken from culture after CMV antigen stimulation. These receptors were taken from a human donor in good health (CMV status not recorded). Some clones in this sample may be carry-over from other donors' samples. Each CDR3 is given with its conserved first and last residue. The D gene is left open where the match is weak. For some rows the clone size is stated as once, few or many, or as a class when expanded; others skip it.

>TRBV7-8|.|.|TRBJ1-5
CASSLAIGQADQPQHF
TGTGCCAGCAGCTTAGCTATTGGGCAGGCCGATCAGCCCCAGCATTTT
>TRBV9|few|TRBD2|TRBJ2-3
CASSVGPGTSYTDTQYF
TGTGCCAGCAGCGTGGGGCCGGGGACTAGCTACACAGATACGCAGTATTTT
>TRBV7-6|.|TRBD1|TRBJ2-3
CASSPEGGQGVRMDTQYF
TGTGCCAGCAGCCCAGAGGGGGGACAGGGGGTCCGCATGGATACGCAGTATTTT
>TRBV6-2/TRBV6-3|.|TRBD2|TRBJ2-1
CASSYSKSGARFEQFF
TGTGCCAGCAGTTACTCGAAGAGCGGGGCAAGGTTTGAGCAGTTCTTC
>TRBV20-1|.|.|TRBJ1-2
CSAYVRGLGNYGYTF
TGCAGTGCTTACGTACGCGGGCTAGGGAACTATGGCTACACCTTC
>TRBV6-2/TRBV6-3|many|.|TRBJ2-1
CASSRTFAGATYNEQFF
TGTGCCAGCAGTCGCACCTTTGCGGGGGCCACCTACAATGAGCAGTTCTTC
>TRBV7-9|many|.|TRBJ2-4
CASSLVWGEDKNIQYF
TGTGCCAGCAGCTTAGTCTGGGGGGAAGACAAAAACATTCAGTACTTC
>TRBV6-5|few|.|TRBJ2-2
CASSYSLDINTGELFF
TGTGCCAGCAGTTACTCCCTGGACATTAACACCGGGGAGCTGTTTTTT
>TRBV27|few|.|TRBJ2-7
CASSLLATGSYEQYF
TGTGCCAGCAGTTTGCTTGCGACAGGCTCCTACGAGCAGTACTTC
>TRBV19|.|.|TRBJ1-1
CASSLDLGPEAFF
TGTGCCAGTAGTCTTGACCTGGGACCTGAAGCTTTCTTT
>TRBV2|few|TRBD1|TRBJ2-2
CAGRQGMELFF
TGTGCCGGACGACAGGGGATGGAGCTGTTTTTT
>TRBV5-6|.|TRBD1|TRBJ1-5
CANSPGTGVNQPQHF
TGTGCCAACAGTCCCGGGACAGGGGTCAATCAGCCCCAGCATTTT
>TRBV7-6|.|.|TRBJ1-1
CASSPGPMMNTEAFF
TGTGCCAGCAGCCCCGGACCTATGATGAACACTGAAGCTTTCTTT
>TRBV6-1|.|.|TRBJ2-1
CASTYNGGHYNEQFF
TGTGCCAGCACCTATAATGGGGGGCACTACAATGAGCAGTTCTTC
>TRBV29-1|.|.|TRBJ2-7
CSVVVRGRNEQYF
TGCAGCGTTGTGGTCAGGGGGAGGAACGAGCAGTACTTC
>TRBV4-1|.|.|TRBJ2-7
CASSPGTLNSYEQYF
TGCGCCAGCAGCCCCGGGACACTGAACTCCTACGAGCAGTACTTC
>TRBV7-2|few|.|TRBJ1-2
CASSLNPSTAGYTF
TGTGCCAGCAGCTTAAACCCATCGACAGCTGGCTACACCTTC
>TRBV7-9|.|TRBD1|TRBJ1-6
CASSPGDRGLYSPLHF
TGTGCCAGCAGCCCGGGAGACAGGGGGTTGTATTCACCCCTCCACTTT
>TRBV19|.|.|TRBJ1-2
CASSISQTGNYGYTF
TGTGCCAGTAGTATAAGCCAGACAGGCAACTATGGCTACACCTTC
>TRBV4-2|.|TRBD1|TRBJ2-5
CASSQPGQGTETQYF
TGTGCCAGCAGCCAACCGGGACAGGGAACGGAGACCCAGTACTTC
>TRBV10-3|few|.|TRBJ1-6
CAISEPRTTGRPYNSPLHF
TGTGCCATCAGTGAACCTAGAACAACAGGGAGACCCTATAATTCACCCCTCCACTTT
>TRBV24-1|.|TRBD1|TRBJ2-1
CATSDPGQGVVDEQFF
TGTGCCACCAGTGATCCGGGACAGGGGGTGGTTGATGAGCAGTTCTTC
>TRBV4-1|.|.|TRBJ1-5
CASSHFSGELQPQHF
TGCGCCAGCAGCCATTTTTCAGGGGAACTTCAGCCCCAGCATTTT
>TRBV6-2/TRBV6-3|few|.|TRBJ2-7
CASSYSIGQGSSYEQYF
TGTGCCAGCAGTTACTCGATTGGCCAGGGGAGCTCCTACGAGCAGTACTTC
>TRBV15|few|.|TRBJ2-1
CATSRSKGNEQFF
TGTGCCACCAGCAGATCCAAGGGGAATGAGCAGTTCTTC
>TRBV6-5|.|.|TRBJ1-2
CASSYRGSDYTF
TGTGCCAGCAGTTACCGAGGGTCCGACTACACCTTC
>TRBV7-6|.|.|TRBJ2-3
CASSLGIEDTQYF
TGTGCCAGCAGCTTAGGTATAGAAGATACGCAGTATTTT
>TRBV7-8|once|TRBD2|TRBJ2-1
CASSLWLAGTERFF
TGTGCCAGCAGCTTATGGCTAGCGGGGACTGAGCGGTTCTTC
>TRBV15|.|.|TRBJ1-2
CATSRDLSNYGYTF
TGTGCCACCAGCAGAGATCTCAGTAACTATGGCTACACCTTC
>TRBV7-6|many|TRBD2|TRBJ2-3
CASSPRTSGSTDTQYF
TGTGCCAGCAGCCCTCGGACTAGCGGTAGCACAGATACGCAGTATTTT
>TRBV19|few|TRBD2|TRBJ2-1
CASSIDTGLGEYSSYNEQFF
TGTGCCAGTAGTATCGACACGGGACTAGGGGAATATAGCTCCTACAATGAGCAGTTCTTC
>TRBV7-9|few|TRBD2|TRBJ2-1
CASSLSGGPKYNEQFF
TGTGCCAGCAGCCTTAGCGGGGGGCCCAAATACAATGAGCAGTTCTTC
>TRBV6-8|.|.|TRBJ1-1
CASVRGANTEAFF
TGTGCCAGCGTTCGTGGAGCGAACACTGAAGCTTTCTTT
>TRBV19|.|.|TRBJ1-2
CASIDRAGNNYGYTF
TGTGCCAGTATTGATCGGGCAGGAAATAACTATGGCTACACCTTC
>TRBV2|few|.|TRBJ1-2
CASIARHSRRVYTF
TGTGCCAGCATCGCGAGGCACAGCCGAAGAGTCTACACCTTC
>TRBV6-8|few|TRBD1|TRBJ2-2
CASSYTWTGNTGELFF
TGTGCCAGCAGTTACACATGGACAGGGAACACCGGGGAGCTGTTTTTT
>TRBV27|few|.|TRBJ1-2
CASSLFPGANYGYTF
TGTGCCAGCAGTTTATTCCCAGGGGCTAACTATGGCTACACCTTC
>TRBV7-2|many|.|TRBJ1-5
CASSLVQGLVEPQHF
TGTGCCAGCAGCTTAGTACAGGGACTAGTGGAGCCCCAGCATTTT
>TRBV19|once|.|TRBJ2-1
CASSSRSEVPPYNEQFF
TGTGCCAGTAGTTCTCGGTCCGAAGTTCCCCCTTACAATGAGCAGTTCTTC
>TRBV7-9|.|TRBD2|TRBJ2-1
CASSLGAPGAGEKGVF
TGTGCCAGCAGCTTAGGGGCGCCGGGAGCGGGGGAAAAGGGGGTCTTC
>TRBV12-3/TRBV12-4|few|.|TRBJ1-2
CASSHDRLDGYTF
TGTGCCAGCAGCCACGACAGGTTAGATGGCTACACCTTC
>TRBV20-1|.|.|TRBJ1-2
CSARDRQMGYTF
TGCAGTGCTAGAGACAGACAGATGGGCTACACCTTC
>TRBV13|few|.|TRBJ1-1
CASSFDGRNTEAFF
TGTGCCAGCAGCTTCGACGGAAGGAACACTGAAGCTTTCTTT
>TRBV5-4|.|.|TRBJ1-2
CASSVPRDNNYGYTF
TGTGCCAGCAGCGTACCCCGGGACAATAACTATGGCTACACCTTC
>TRBV19|many|TRBD1|TRBJ1-1
CASSVAGGLNTEAFF
TGTGCCAGTAGTGTGGCAGGGGGTCTGAACACTGAAGCTTTCTTT
>TRBV29-1|.|.|TRBJ1-2
CSVEGTYGYTF
TGCAGCGTTGAAGGCACCTATGGCTACACCTTC
>TRBV4-3|.|.|TRBJ1-6
CASSSRDGDNSPLHF
TGCGCCAGCAGCTCCCGGGACGGCGATAATTCACCCCTCCACTTT
>TRBV9|few|.|TRBJ1-2
CASSVVEGTSTNYGYTF
TGTGCCAGCAGCGTAGTAGAGGGAACCTCCACTAACTATGGCTACACCTTC
>TRBV13|.|TRBD1|TRBJ1-5
CASSHGPRGQPQHF
TGTGCCAGCAGCCATGGTCCCAGGGGGCAGCCCCAGCATTTT
>TRBV6-1|many|TRBD1|TRBJ1-1
CASSGGTGRWTEAFF
TGTGCCAGCAGTGGGGGGACAGGGAGGTGGACTGAAGCTTTCTTT
>TRBV7-2|many|.|TRBJ1-2
CASSLISYSYYGYTF
TGTGCCAGCAGCTTAATTTCTTACAGCTACTATGGCTACACCTTC